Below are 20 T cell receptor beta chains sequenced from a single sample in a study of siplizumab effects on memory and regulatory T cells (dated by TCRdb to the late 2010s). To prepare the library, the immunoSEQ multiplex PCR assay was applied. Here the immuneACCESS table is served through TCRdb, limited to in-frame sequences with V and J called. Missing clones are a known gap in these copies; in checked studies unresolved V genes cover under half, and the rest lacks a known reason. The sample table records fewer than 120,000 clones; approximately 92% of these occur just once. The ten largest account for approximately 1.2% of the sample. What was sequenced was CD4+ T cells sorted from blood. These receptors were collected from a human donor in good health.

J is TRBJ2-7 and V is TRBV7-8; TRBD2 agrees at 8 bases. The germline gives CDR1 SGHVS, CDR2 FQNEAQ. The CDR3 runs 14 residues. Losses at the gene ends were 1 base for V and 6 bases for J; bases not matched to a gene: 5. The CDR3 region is CASSLEREIGEQYF. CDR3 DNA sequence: TGTGCCAGCAGCTTAGAGCGGGAGATAGGCGAGCAGTACTTC.

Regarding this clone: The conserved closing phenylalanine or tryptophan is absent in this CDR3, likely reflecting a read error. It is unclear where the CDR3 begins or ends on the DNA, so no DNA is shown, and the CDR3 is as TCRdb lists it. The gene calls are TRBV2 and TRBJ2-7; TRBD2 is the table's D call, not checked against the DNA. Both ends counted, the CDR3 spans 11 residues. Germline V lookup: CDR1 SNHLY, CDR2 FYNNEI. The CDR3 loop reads CASSDMGGGSL.

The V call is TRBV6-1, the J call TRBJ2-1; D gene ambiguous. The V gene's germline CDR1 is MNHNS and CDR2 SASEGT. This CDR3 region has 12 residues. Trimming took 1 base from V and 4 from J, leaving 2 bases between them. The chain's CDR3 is CASSEGYNEQFF. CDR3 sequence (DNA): TGTGCCAGCAGTGAAGGGTACAATGAGCAGTTCTTC.

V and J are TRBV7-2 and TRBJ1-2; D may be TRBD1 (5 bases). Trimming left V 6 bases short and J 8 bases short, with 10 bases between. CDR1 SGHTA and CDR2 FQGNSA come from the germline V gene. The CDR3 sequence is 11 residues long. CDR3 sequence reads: CASSSGLGYTF. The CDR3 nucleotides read TGTGCCAGCAGTTCAGGGTTAGGCTACACCTTC.

Here the CDR3 reads CASSHLPRREQDHYNEQFF. As DNA, the CDR3 is TGTGCCAGCAGCCATCTCCCTCGGAGGGAACAGGATCACTACAATGAGCAGTTCTTC. The rearrangement uses TRBV14 and TRBJ2-1, with D perhaps TRBD2 (6 bases). Trimming removed 3 bases at V and 3 bases at J, with 24 bases between. Per the germline V gene, CDR1 is SGHDN and CDR2 is FVKESK. The CDR3 has 19 amino acids.

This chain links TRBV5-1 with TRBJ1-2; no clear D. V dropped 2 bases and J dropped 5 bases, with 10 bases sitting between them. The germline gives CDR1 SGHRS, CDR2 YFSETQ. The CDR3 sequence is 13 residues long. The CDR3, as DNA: TGCGCCAGCAGCTTAGGCGGGAGTTATGGCTACACCTTC. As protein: CASSLGGSYGYTF. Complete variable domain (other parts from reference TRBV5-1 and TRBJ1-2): KAGVTQTPRYLIKTRGQQVTLSCSPISGHRSVSWYQQTPGQGLQFLFEYFSETQRNKGNFPGRFSGRQFSNSRSEMNVSTLELGDSALYLCASSLGGSYGYTFGSGTRLTVV.

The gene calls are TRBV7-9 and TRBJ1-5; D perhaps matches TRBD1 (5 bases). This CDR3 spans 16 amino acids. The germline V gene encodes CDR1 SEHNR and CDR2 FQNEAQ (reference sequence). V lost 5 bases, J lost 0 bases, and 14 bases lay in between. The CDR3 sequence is CASSPIRGNSNQPQHF. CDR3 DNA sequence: TGTGCCAGCAGCCCAATCCGGGGGAATAGCAATCAGCCCCAGCATTTT.

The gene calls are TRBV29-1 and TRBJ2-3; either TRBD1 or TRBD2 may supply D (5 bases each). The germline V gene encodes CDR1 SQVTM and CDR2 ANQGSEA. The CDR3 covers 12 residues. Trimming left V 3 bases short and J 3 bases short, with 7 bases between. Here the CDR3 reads CSVDWGTDTQYF. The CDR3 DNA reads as TGCAGCGTTGACTGGGGGACAGATACGCAGTATTTT.

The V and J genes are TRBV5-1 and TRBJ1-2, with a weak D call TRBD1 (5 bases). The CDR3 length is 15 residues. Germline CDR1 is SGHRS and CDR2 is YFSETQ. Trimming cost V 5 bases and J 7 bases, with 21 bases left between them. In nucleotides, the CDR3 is TGCGCCAGCAGTCAAACCGGGACCTCTTTTGCTGGCTACACCTTC. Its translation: CASSQTGTSFAGYTF.

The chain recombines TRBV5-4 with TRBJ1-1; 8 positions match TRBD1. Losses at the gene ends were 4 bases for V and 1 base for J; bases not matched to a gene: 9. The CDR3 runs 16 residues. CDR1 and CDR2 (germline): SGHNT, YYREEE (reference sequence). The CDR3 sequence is CASSPGGTSQNTEAFF. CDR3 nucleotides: TGTGCCAGCAGCCCAGGGGGCACATCCCAGAACACTGAAGCTTTCTTT.

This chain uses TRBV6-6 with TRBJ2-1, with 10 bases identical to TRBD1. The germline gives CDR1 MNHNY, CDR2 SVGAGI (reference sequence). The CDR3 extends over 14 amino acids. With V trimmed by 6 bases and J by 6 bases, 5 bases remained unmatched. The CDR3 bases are TGTGCCAGCAGCCCGGGACAGGGGCCCAATGAGCAGTTCTTC. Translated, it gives CASSPGQGPNEQFF.

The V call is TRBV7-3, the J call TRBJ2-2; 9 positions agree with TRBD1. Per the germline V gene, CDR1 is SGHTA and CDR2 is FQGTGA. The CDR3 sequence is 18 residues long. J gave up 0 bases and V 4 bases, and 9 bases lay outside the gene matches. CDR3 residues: CASSSGTGRSTNTGELFF. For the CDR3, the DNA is TGTGCCAGCAGCTCCGGGACAGGGCGTTCTACGAACACCGGGGAGCTGTTTTTT.

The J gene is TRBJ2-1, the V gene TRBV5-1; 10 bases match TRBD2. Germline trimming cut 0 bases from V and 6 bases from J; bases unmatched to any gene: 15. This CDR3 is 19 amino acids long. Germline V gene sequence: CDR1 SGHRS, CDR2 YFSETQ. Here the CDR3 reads CASSLARQGTSADLNEQFF. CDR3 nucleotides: TGCGCCAGCAGCTTGGCCCGACAAGGGACTAGCGCCGATCTCAATGAGCAGTTCTTC.

In DNA form, the CDR3 reads TGTGCCAGCCCGAAGCCCCGACTTGCGGAGACCCAGTACTTC. This sequence encodes CASPKPRLAETQYF. The chain joins TRBV6-5 to TRBJ2-5; no clear D gene. This CDR3 is 14 amino acids long. CDR1 and CDR2 from the germline V gene are MNHEY and SVGAGI. The V and J ends lost 8 bases and 5 bases respectively, with 18 bases between them.

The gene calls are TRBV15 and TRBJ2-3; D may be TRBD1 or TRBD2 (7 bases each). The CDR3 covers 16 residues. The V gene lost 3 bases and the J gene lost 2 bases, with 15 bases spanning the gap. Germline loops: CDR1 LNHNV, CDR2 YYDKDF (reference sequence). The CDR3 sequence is CATSRGLQGPTDTQYF. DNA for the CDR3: TGTGCCACCAGCAGGGGACTACAGGGGCCCACAGATACGCAGTATTTT.

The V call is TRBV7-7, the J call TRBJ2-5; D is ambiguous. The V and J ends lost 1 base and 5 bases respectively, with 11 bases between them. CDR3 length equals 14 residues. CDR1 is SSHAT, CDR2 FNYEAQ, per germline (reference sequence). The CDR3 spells CASSLGGRTETQYF. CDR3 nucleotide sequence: TGTGCCAGCAGCTTAGGTGGCAGGACCGAGACCCAGTACTTC.

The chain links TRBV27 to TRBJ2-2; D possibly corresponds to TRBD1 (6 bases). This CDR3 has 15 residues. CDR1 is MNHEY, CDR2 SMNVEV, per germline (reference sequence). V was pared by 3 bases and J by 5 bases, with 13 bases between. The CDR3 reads CASSFTGKGTGELFF. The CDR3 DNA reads TGTGCCAGCAGTTTTACAGGGAAGGGGACCGGGGAGCTGTTTTTT.

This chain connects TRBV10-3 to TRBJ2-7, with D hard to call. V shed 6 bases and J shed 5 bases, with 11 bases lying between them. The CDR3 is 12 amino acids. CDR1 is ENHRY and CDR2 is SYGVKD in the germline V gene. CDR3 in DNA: TGTGCCATCAGGAATGTAGGCAACGAGCAGTACTTC. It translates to CAIRNVGNEQYF.

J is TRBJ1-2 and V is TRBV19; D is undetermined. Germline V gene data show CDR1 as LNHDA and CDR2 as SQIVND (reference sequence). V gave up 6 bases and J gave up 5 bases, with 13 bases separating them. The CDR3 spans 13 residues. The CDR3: CASSARLGYGYTF. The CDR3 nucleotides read TGTGCCAGTAGCGCCCGGTTAGGGTATGGCTACACCTTC.

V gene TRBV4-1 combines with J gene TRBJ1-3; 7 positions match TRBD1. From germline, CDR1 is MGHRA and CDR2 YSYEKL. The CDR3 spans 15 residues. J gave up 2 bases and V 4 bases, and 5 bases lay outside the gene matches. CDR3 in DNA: TGCGCCAGCAGCCCTATGACAGGGACTGGAAACACCATATATTTT. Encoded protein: CASSPMTGTGNTIYF.